The 16 T cell receptor beta chains presented below share a single source sample, sequenced in a study of cytomegalovirus exposure and HLA in healthy donors (dated by TCRdb to about 2017). Library creation used the immunoSEQ multiplex PCR assay. TCRdb carries this immuneACCESS record with in-frame sequences only. Its versions omit some clonotypes, under half of them owing to an unresolved V gene in the studies checked, with the rest unexplained. The sample table contains roughly 200,000 clones; only one count was recorded for roughly 81% of them. The ten most abundant clones make up around 1.2% of the sample. The specimen sequenced was PBMCs. The receptors were gathered from a woman in her twenties or thirties in good health and CMV-seronegative.

This chain joins TRBV5-1 and TRBJ2-1; 12 bases map to TRBD2. The length of the CDR3 is 14 residues. V was clipped by 6 bases and J by 9 bases; unmatched bases: 7. Per germline, CDR1 SGHRS and CDR2 YFSETQ. CDR3 amino acids: CASTLAGGPFEQFF. The DNA for the CDR3 is TGCGCCAGCACTCTAGCGGGAGGGCCATTTGAGCAGTTCTTC.

The chain joins TRBV10-2 to TRBJ2-7; tentative D call: TRBD2 (6 bases). The CDR3 loop spans 13 amino acids. The ends were cut back, 8 bases at V and 1 base at J, with 12 bases in the middle. Germline CDR1 is WSHSY and CDR2 is SAAADI. This CDR3 reads CASGDFPSYEQYF. CDR3 nucleotides: TGCGCCAGCGGGGACTTCCCTTCCTACGAGCAGTACTTC.

The chain combines TRBV25-1 with TRBJ1-1; maybe TRBD1 (5 bases). The CDR3 is 16 residues long. Per the germline V gene, CDR1 is MGHDK and CDR2 is SYGVNS. Trimming took 1 base from V and 1 from J, leaving 13 bases between them. In DNA, the CDR3 is TGTGCCAGCAGTGAATGGGGCAGGGCGGCGAACACTGAAGCTTTCTTT. It is translated as CASSEWGRAANTEAFF.

This rearrangement joins TRBV4-1 to TRBJ1-5, with 8 bases aligning to TRBD1. The trim removed 1 base at V and 0 bases at J, leaving 8 bases unmatched. Germline V lookup: CDR1 MGHRA, CDR2 YSYEKL. The CDR3 spans 18 residues. The CDR3 DNA reads TGCGCCAGCAGCCAAGGGACAGGGCCCCTTTATAGCAATCAGCCCCAGCATTTT. Translated, it gives CASSQGTGPLYSNQPQHF.

CDR3 in amino acids: CASSPRTSTDTQYF. In DNA form, the CDR3 reads TGTGCCAGCAGTCCCAGGACTTCAACAGATACGCAGTATTTT. V is TRBV2 and J is TRBJ2-3; D might be TRBD2 (5 bases). Germline V gene lookup returns CDR1 SNHLY and CDR2 FYNNEI. Between the trimmed V and J ends, which lost 5 bases and 3 bases, there was a span of 12 bases. The CDR3 has 14 residues.

V gene TRBV5-4 combines with J gene TRBJ2-7; TRBD1 matches at 9 bases. Per the germline V gene, CDR1 is SGHNT and CDR2 is YYREEE (reference sequence). The CDR3 is 16 amino acids. The V segment lost 4 bases and the J segment 2 bases; nucleotides outside the gene matches: 10. The CDR3 spells CASSLNYDRGTYEQYF. CDR3 coding DNA: TGTGCCAGCAGCCTAAACTATGACAGGGGGACCTACGAGCAGTACTTC.

J is TRBJ1-4 and V is TRBV6-5; the D is unclear. CDR3 size: 12 residues. Trimming shortened V by 2 bases and J by 8 bases, and 6 bases separated the two germline ends. The germline V gene encodes CDR1 MNHEY and CDR2 SVGAGI. CDR3 nucleotide sequence: TGTGCCAGCAGTTACGGTGGCGAAAAACTGTTTTTT. It yields the protein CASSYGGEKLFF.

The gene calls are TRBV28 and TRBJ1-2, with 10 bases that match TRBD1. The germline gives CDR1 MDHEN, CDR2 SYDVKM. After removal of 5 bases from V and 7 bases from J, the junction contained 22 bases not matched to a gene. This CDR3 has 19 amino acids. In DNA, the CDR3 is TGTGCCAGCAGTCCCGATCACTCGACAGGGGGCGAACAAGGTAGTGGCTACACCTTC. Translated: CASSPDHSTGGEQGSGYTF.

The gene calls are TRBV6-1 and TRBJ1-5; the D gene is possibly TRBD1 (5 bases). Germline CDR1 is MNHNS and CDR2 is SASEGT. Trimming stripped 9 bases from V and 0 bases from J, with 12 bases between. This CDR3 is built from 14 residues. The CDR3 spells CASTGLYSNQPQHF. The DNA for the CDR3 is TGTGCCAGTACAGGATTGTATAGCAATCAGCCCCAGCATTTT.

This rearrangement joins TRBV6-1 to TRBJ1-6; tentative D call: TRBD1 (6 bases). Germline CDR1 reads MNHNS; CDR2 reads SASEGT. Trimming left V 2 bases short and J 8 bases short, with 13 bases between. The CDR3 is 15 residues long. CDR3 DNA: TGTGCCAGCAGTGAACGGGGGGGCTGGGATTCACCCCTCCACTTT. Translated, it gives CASSERGGWDSPLHF.

V usage is TRBV7-8 and J usage is TRBJ2-1; D not certain. Germline loops: CDR1 SGHVS, CDR2 FQNEAQ. This CDR3 has 15 amino acids. Between the trimmed V and J ends, which lost 0 bases and 0 bases, there was a span of 6 bases. Here the CDR3 reads CASSLAAGSYNEQFF. The CDR3 bases are TGTGCCAGCAGCTTAGCTGCAGGCTCCTACAATGAGCAGTTCTTC.

For the CDR3, the DNA is TGCGCCAGCAGCTTGGCAGGTCTAGCGGGGGGTTACAATGAGCAGTTCTTC. It encodes CASSLAGLAGGYNEQFF. The rearrangement uses TRBV5-1 and TRBJ2-1; 11 bases map to TRBD2. The CDR3 runs to 17 residues. V lost 0 bases, J lost 4 bases, and 6 bases stayed unmatched. Germline CDR1 SGHRS, CDR2 YFSETQ. Full variable domain (rest looked up from reference TRBV5-1 and TRBJ2-1): KAGVTQTPRYLIKTRGQQVTLSCSPISGHRSVSWYQQTPGQGLQFLFEYFSETQRNKGNFPGRFSGRQFSNSRSEMNVSTLELGDSALYLCASSLAGLAGGYNEQFFGPGTRLTVL.

This clone has just one count. One junction end does not reproduce the germline sequence, and a read error may be involved. The rearrangement uses TRBV6-5 and TRBJ2-5, with 10 bases aligning to TRBD1. CDR1 is MNHEY and CDR2 is SVGAGI in the germline V gene. CDR3 length equals 15 residues. The DNA of the CDR3 is TGTGCCAGCAGTCACTCGGGACAGGGGTTGGAGACCCAGTACTTC. Protein product: CASSHSGQGLETQYF.

The rearrangement joins TRBV30 to TRBJ1-5; D is ambiguous. Trimming stripped 5 bases from V and 0 bases from J, with 14 bases between. Germline V gene lookup returns CDR1 GTSNPN and CDR2 SVGIG (reference sequence). The CDR3 sequence is 15 residues long. CDR3 residues: CAWAGGRNSNQPQHF. For the CDR3, the DNA is TGTGCCTGGGCGGGCGGCAGGAATAGCAATCAGCCCCAGCATTTT. The whole variable domain, remainder taken from reference TRBV30 and TRBJ1-5, is SQTIHQWPATLVQPVGSPLSLECTVEGTSNPNLYWYRQAAGRGLQLLFYSVGIGQISSEVPQNLSASRPQDRQFILSSKKLLLSDSGFYLCAWAGGRNSNQPQHFGDGTRLSIL.

This chain connects TRBV7-9 to TRBJ1-2; D remains unclear. Germline V lookup: CDR1 SEHNR, CDR2 FQNEAQ (reference sequence). The CDR3 is 14 residues long. V was pared by 1 base and J by 8 bases, with 14 bases between. CDR3: CASSLGGSIGGYTF. CDR3 in DNA: TGTGCCAGCAGCTTAGGAGGCAGTATCGGCGGCTACACCTTC.

Comment on this clone: Other DNA sequences in the sample encode the same CDR3. The chain recombines TRBV30 with TRBJ2-3, with 9 bases identical to TRBD2. J was trimmed by 1 base and V by 1 base; bases with no gene match: 3. Germline CDR1 GTSNPN, CDR2 SVGIG (reference sequence). This CDR3 contains 15 residues. CDR3 sequence (DNA): TGTGCCTGGAGTGCCTTAGCGGGGGGCACAGATACGCAGTATTTT. This sequence encodes CAWSALAGGTDTQYF. Full variable domain (missing parts from reference TRBV30 and TRBJ2-3): SQTIHQWPATLVQPVGSPLSLECTVEGTSNPNLYWYRQAAGRGLQLLFYSVGIGQISSEVPQNLSASRPQDRQFILSSKKLLLSDSGFYLCAWSALAGGTDTQYFGPGTRLTVL.